The 13 T cell receptor beta chains in this list originate from one sample, sequenced in a study of blood T cell repertoires in COVID-19. Clones were sequenced by immunoSEQ multiplex PCR, and TCRdb holds only the in-frame ones, with some missing. Found here are about 440,000 clones, roughly 87% of them singletons; the top ten hold approximately 2%. Sequenced material: PBMCs or T cells enriched from blood (not recorded which). The source is a woman aged 18 to 35 with acute COVID-19.

This clone came up once. V gene TRBV5-1 combines with J gene TRBJ2-5, with 14 positions matching TRBD2. Germline V gene sequence: CDR1 SGHRS, CDR2 YFSETQ. This CDR3 is built from 17 residues. With V trimmed by 1 base and J by 3 bases, 5 bases remained unmatched. The CDR3 loop is CASSLPLGLAGEETQYF. The CDR3 DNA is TGCGCCAGCAGCTTGCCTTTGGGACTAGCGGGAGAAGAGACCCAGTACTTC.

This chain joins TRBV5-6 and TRBJ1-5; D is unresolved. Germline V lookup: CDR1 SGHDT, CDR2 YYEEEE. The CDR3 loop spans 15 amino acids. Between the trimmed V and J ends, which lost 4 bases and 4 bases, there was a span of 15 bases. The CDR3 protein is CASSLNNHRNQPQHF. DNA of the CDR3: TGTGCCAGCAGCCTCAATAATCATAGAAATCAGCCCCAGCATTTT.

The chain is built from TRBV21-1 and TRBJ2-2; the table assigns TRBD2, which was not confirmed against the DNA. TRBV21-1 is classified as a pseudogene. The CDR3 is 14 residues long. In DNA, the CDR3 is TGTCTCCCCCCTGGGGAGGGAAACACCGGGGAGCTGTTTTTT. It specifies CLPPGEGNTGELFF.

This chain links TRBV15 with TRBJ2-7; D not resolved. Trimming stripped 1 base from V and 3 bases from J, with 13 bases between. This CDR3 spans 15 amino acids. The germline CDR1 and CDR2 sequences are LNHNV and YYDKDF (reference sequence). CDR3 DNA: TGTGCCACCAGCAGAGGAGAAGGCCAGCGCTACGAGCAGTACTTC. Translated, it gives CATSRGEGQRYEQYF.

The rearrangement joins TRBV28 to TRBJ2-5, with 8 bases that match TRBD1. V gave up 2 bases and J gave up 5 bases; unmatched junction bases: 10. Germline values: CDR1 MDHEN, CDR2 SYDVKM. The length of the CDR3 is 16 residues. Here the CDR3 reads CASSLNSGGMGETQYF. DNA for the CDR3: TGTGCCAGCAGTTTAAACTCAGGGGGCATGGGGGAGACCCAGTACTTC.

The rearrangement links TRBV9 to TRBJ2-3, with a tentative D call TRBD2 (5 bases). The CDR3 spans 14 residues. V lost 4 bases and J lost 3, with 12 bases in between. Germline CDR1 SGDLS, CDR2 YYNGEE. This CDR3 reads CASSPLLGTDTQYF. In DNA form, the CDR3 reads TGTGCCAGCAGCCCTCTACTAGGAACAGATACGCAGTATTTT.

The gene calls are TRBV9 and TRBJ1-3, with D unresolved. The CDR3 sequence is 17 residues long. CDR1 and CDR2 from the germline V gene are SGDLS and YYNGEE. Trimming shortened V by 0 bases and J by 8 bases, and 21 bases separated the two germline ends. CDR3 coding DNA: TGTGCCAGCAGCGTAGAGTGGAGTTCATTCGCCGTTGACACCATATATTTT. This codes for CASSVEWSSFAVDTIYF.

The chain has TRBV12-3 or TRBV12-4 and TRBJ1-2; 7 positions match TRBD1. This CDR3 is 13 amino acids long. With V trimmed by 3 bases and J by 6 bases, 4 bases remained unmatched. The CDR3 DNA reads TGTGCCAGCAGTTTGACAGGGAGCGATGGCTACACCTTC. Translating gives CASSLTGSDGYTF.

This chain joins TRBV7-2 and TRBJ2-1; weak D call: TRBD1 (6 bases). The CDR3 is 15 amino acids. Germline CDR1 SGHTA, CDR2 FQGNSA. Trimming took 6 bases from V and 1 from J, leaving 13 bases between them. The CDR3 reads CASSPDRQSYNEQFF. CDR3 coding DNA: TGTGCCAGCAGTCCCGACAGGCAGTCCTACAATGAGCAGTTCTTC.

The table lists this clone with a count of one. Different DNA sequences within this sample yield the same CDR3. The chain couples TRBV12-3 or TRBV12-4 to TRBJ1-2; 9 bases match TRBD1. The CDR3 loop spans 13 amino acids. Trimming cost V 6 bases and J 5 bases; bases outside gene matches: 4. The CDR3 protein is CASSLGQGYGYTF. DNA for the CDR3: TGTGCCAGCAGCCTGGGACAGGGTTATGGCTACACCTTC.

This chain links TRBV29-1 with TRBJ1-1, with 7 positions matching TRBD1. The CDR3 length is 17 residues. The junction had 11 bases not matched to a gene; V was cut back by 0 bases and J by 1 base. Germline V gives CDR1 SQVTM, CDR2 ANQGSEA. The CDR3 DNA sequence: TGCAGCGTTGAAGATCGAGGGCCGACAGGGAGGAACACTGAAGCTTTCTTT. Translation: CSVEDRGPTGRNTEAFF. The entire variable domain, with the rest obtained from reference TRBV29-1 and TRBJ1-1, is as follows: SAVISQKPSRDICQRGTSLTIQCQVDSQVTMMFWYRQQPGQSLTLIATANQGSEATYESGFVIDKFPISRPNLTFSTLTVSNMSPEDSSIYLCSVEDRGPTGRNTEAFFGQGTRLTVV.

The V call is TRBV27, the J call TRBJ2-5; D is uncertain. Looked up from germline, CDR1 is MNHEY and CDR2 is SMNVEV (reference sequence). The V gene lost 3 bases and the J gene lost 0 bases, with 11 bases spanning the gap. The CDR3 extends over 15 amino acids. The chain's CDR3 is CASSFGGGNQETQYF. CDR3 coding DNA: TGTGCCAGCAGTTTTGGCGGTGGAAACCAAGAGACCCAGTACTTC.

This clone was counted a few times. The V call is TRBV6-9, the J call TRBJ1-5, with a possible D match to TRBD1 (6 bases). The CDR3 totals 15 residues. V dropped 2 bases and J dropped 6 bases, with 14 bases sitting between them. CDR1 is MNHGY, CDR2 SVAAGI, per germline. The CDR3 here is CASSYDLGTSQPQHF. The CDR3 DNA reads TGTGCCAGCAGTTATGACTTGGGGACAAGTCAGCCCCAGCATTTT.